Listed below are T cell receptor beta chains from one sample, sequenced in a study of blood T cell repertoires in COVID-19. Produced via immunoSEQ multiplex PCR; TCRdb's table is partial and in-frame only. The table has about 87,000 clones, roughly 88% seen once. The sequenced material came from peripheral blood. These receptors came from an elderly woman with COVID-19, enrolled during active disease. Each CDR3 is given with its conserved first and last residue. A D gene is named only where the DNA matches it firmly. Expanded clones get a size class; other rows say once, few or many, or leave the size out.

v_call	clone_size	j_call	d_call	cdr3_aa
TRBV19	NA	TRBJ1-2	NA	CASSNGDYYGYTF
TRBV9	NA	TRBJ2-5	TRBD2	CASSVASGRTQYF
TRBV4-3	NA	TRBJ2-5	TRBD2	CASSQASGALETQYF
TRBV7-2	NA	TRBJ2-3	NA	CASSLGRLGTDTQYF
TRBV9	once	TRBJ2-2	NA	CASSDRNTGELFF
TRBV19	NA	TRBJ1-5	NA	CASTSNSLWQPQHF
TRBV5-1	NA	TRBJ2-7	TRBD1	CASSLGGQGANEQYF
TRBV3-1/TRBV3-2	few	TRBJ2-7	TRBD2	CASSQDRAGVSF
TRBV11-2	NA	TRBJ2-1	TRBD2	CASSPRVSGRNEQFF
TRBV6-1	NA	TRBJ2-4	TRBD2	CASSEPRARGENIQYF
TRBV6-1	NA	TRBJ1-5	NA	CASSEGPSRQPQHF
TRBV6-5	NA	TRBJ2-5	NA	CASSYSRVVGETQYF
TRBV30	NA	TRBJ1-5	TRBD1	CAWKQGFGQPQHF
TRBV2	NA	TRBJ2-3	TRBD1	CASARQGGGTQYF
TRBV3-1/TRBV3-2	NA	TRBJ1-2	TRBD1	CASSRRTGGYTF
TRBV9	once	TRBJ2-2	TRBD2	CASSVVAGVNTGELFF
TRBV5-1	NA	TRBJ2-1	NA	CASSPMTRSYNEQFF
TRBV27	once	TRBJ2-7	NA	CASSFDRDFISGYEQYF
TRBV2	NA	TRBJ2-1	NA	CASSVNGGTYNEQFF
TRBV30	NA	TRBJ1-1	TRBD1	CAFDRGDMNTEAFF
TRBV27	NA	TRBJ2-4	NA	CASSPRQQFENIQYF
TRBV6-6	NA	TRBJ1-6	TRBD1	CASSGQGRSPLHF
TRBV6-5	NA	TRBJ2-5	TRBD2	CASSKPSGGWETQYF
TRBV7-2	once	TRBJ1-1	TRBD1	CASSLQGATTEAFF
TRBV19	NA	TRBJ1-2	TRBD1	CASRPMTGGYGYTF
TRBV24-1	NA	TRBJ2-1	TRBD1	CATSDRTGVHNEQFF
TRBV5-1	NA	TRBJ2-3	NA	CASSDNRGTDTQYF
TRBV5-4	NA	TRBJ1-1	NA	CASSPAGQFGTEAFF
TRBV4-1	NA	TRBJ2-7	TRBD1	CASSQATAGGRYEQYF
TRBV5-4	once	TRBJ1-1	NA	CASNKQQNMNTEAFF